Listed below are T cell receptor beta chains from one sample, sequenced in a study of blood T cell repertoires in COVID-19. Assay used: immunoSEQ multiplex PCR; TCRdb lists only in-frame clones, some missing. The profile covers some 140,000 clones, with 65% to 90% appearing a single time and around 10% taken by the ten largest. What was sequenced was peripheral blood. The receptors shown here come from a woman aged 60-70 years with COVID-19, enrolled during active disease. Each CDR3 is given with its conserved first and last residue. The order of the fields is J gene, V gene, D gene, CDR3 protein. The D gene is left open where the match is weak.

J: TRBJ1-1; V: TRBV5-1; D: -; CDR3: CASSLGPQMNTEAFF
J: TRBJ1-2; V: TRBV19; D: -; CDR3: CASTSTGQQYGYTF
J: TRBJ1-1; V: TRBV5-5; D: TRBD1; CDR3: CASSLAGTGVYTEAFF
J: TRBJ2-1; V: TRBV12-3/TRBV12-4; D: -; CDR3: CASSLYGVGEQFF
J: TRBJ1-5; V: TRBV28; D: -; CDR3: CASSLGPSNQPQHF
J: TRBJ2-1; V: TRBV2; D: TRBD2; CDR3: CASSLLAEVISNEQFF
J: TRBJ2-1; V: TRBV27; D: TRBD1; CDR3: CASSPQGQGNYNEQFF
J: TRBJ1-6; V: TRBV6-5; D: TRBD1; CDR3: CASSYSMTGGRSPLHF
J: TRBJ2-2; V: TRBV7-9; D: -; CDR3: CASSLPDGLPLEHGELFF
J: TRBJ1-3; V: TRBV19; D: TRBD1; CDR3: CASSDRGFATIYF
J: TRBJ1-5; V: TRBV2; D: TRBD1; CDR3: CASRGLGTGWNQPQHF
J: TRBJ1-6; V: TRBV3-1/TRBV3-2; D: -; CDR3: CASSLRQGGSPLHF
J: TRBJ2-5; V: TRBV5-4; D: TRBD2; CDR3: CASSLSRGTSGNKTQYF
J: TRBJ2-5; V: TRBV19; D: TRBD1; CDR3: CASSNSGTGGLETQYF
J: TRBJ2-1; V: TRBV27; D: -; CDR3: CASSFNGARANEQFF
J: TRBJ2-3; V: TRBV7-2; D: -; CDR3: CASSLAQGRTDTQYF
J: TRBJ1-1; V: TRBV4-2; D: -; CDR3: CASSQGRTEAFF
J: TRBJ1-2; V: TRBV6-5; D: TRBD1; CDR3: CASSGQVPGGYTF
J: TRBJ2-7; V: TRBV19; D: TRBD2; CDR3: CASSFGLAGTYEQYF
J: TRBJ2-1; V: TRBV3-1/TRBV3-2; D: TRBD2; CDR3: CASSPSGTSGRARFGEQFF
J: TRBJ1-3; V: TRBV2; D: -; CDR3: CASSVLTILDTIYF
J: TRBJ1-4; V: TRBV3-1/TRBV3-2; D: -; CDR3: CASSQDREGGNEKLFF
J: TRBJ2-1; V: TRBV24-1; D: TRBD2; CDR3: CATSSTSGSPGEQFF
J: TRBJ1-2; V: TRBV5-1; D: TRBD1; CDR3: CASGRGQDNYGYTF
J: TRBJ2-5; V: TRBV15; D: TRBD2; CDR3: CATSRDPTSGGVETQYF
J: TRBJ2-2; V: TRBV2; D: TRBD2; CDR3: CASSEGGAGANGELFF
J: TRBJ1-2; V: TRBV30; D: TRBD1; CDR3: CASPRQGAYGYTF
J: TRBJ1-2; V: TRBV3-1/TRBV3-2; D: -; CDR3: CASSLAGANYGYTF
J: TRBJ1-1; V: TRBV20-1; D: TRBD1; CDR3: CSAAGGTEAFF
J: TRBJ2-7; V: TRBV18; D: TRBD2; CDR3: CASSSGLAGTYEQYF
J: TRBJ2-6; V: TRBV5-4; D: TRBD1; CDR3: CASSPETGTGANVLTF
J: TRBJ2-7; V: TRBV9; D: TRBD2; CDR3: CASSAGTSGTYEQYF
J: TRBJ2-7; V: TRBV4-2; D: -; CDR3: CASSQDVGRYEQYF
J: TRBJ1-4; V: TRBV5-6; D: -; CDR3: CASSLRSQAEKLFF
J: TRBJ2-2; V: TRBV24-1; D: -; CDR3: CATSDAGTAPNTGELFF
J: TRBJ2-1; V: TRBV6-5; D: TRBD1; CDR3: CASIRDRVANEQFF
J: TRBJ1-5; V: TRBV19; D: -; CDR3: CASTDRYQPQHF
J: TRBJ1-1; V: TRBV15; D: -; CDR3: CATSRDQGTEAFF
J: TRBJ1-5; V: TRBV6-5; D: -; CDR3: CASTRLYSNQPQHF
J: TRBJ2-5; V: TRBV11-3; D: TRBD1; CDR3: CASSSSQGAGETQYF
J: TRBJ2-5; V: TRBV6-6; D: -; CDR3: CAGGGGTPLETQYF
J: TRBJ1-6; V: TRBV2; D: -; CDR3: CASSELIGVALHF
J: TRBJ1-1; V: TRBV19; D: -; CDR3: CASSTLWGLTEAFF
J: TRBJ1-3; V: TRBV5-6; D: -; CDR3: CASSLRDGTTSGNTIYF
J: TRBJ1-2; V: TRBV19; D: -; CDR3: CASSMTGRNVYGYTF
J: TRBJ1-2; V: TRBV29-1; D: TRBD1; CDR3: CSVEEAGGGGYTF
J: TRBJ2-5; V: TRBV6-5; D: -; CDR3: CASSSQGGRETQYF
J: TRBJ1-2; V: TRBV19; D: -; CDR3: CASRRGDYGYTF
J: TRBJ2-7; V: TRBV6-5; D: -; CDR3: CASSRGSGVGYEQYF
J: TRBJ1-2; V: TRBV6-2/TRBV6-3; D: -; CDR3: CASSYSATPTENYGYTF
J: TRBJ1-5; V: TRBV2; D: -; CDR3: CASTPDSTNQPQHF
J: TRBJ2-5; V: TRBV9; D: -; CDR3: CASSLISGSYQETQYF
J: TRBJ2-3; V: TRBV4-1; D: TRBD2; CDR3: CASSQDRGTSGDTDTQYF
J: TRBJ2-6; V: TRBV5-8; D: -; CDR3: CASSFMGHGANVLTF
J: TRBJ1-2; V: TRBV10-3; D: TRBD1; CDR3: CAISGQTNYGYTF
J: TRBJ1-1; V: TRBV6-6; D: -; CDR3: CASSYSVPRLGTEAFF
J: TRBJ1-1; V: TRBV29-1; D: TRBD1; CDR3: CSAAGGRGTEAFF